The present TCR beta chain was sequenced within a study of PD-1 blockade in mismatch repair-deficient tumors. Study conclusions and caveats: Tumor-resident clones, often undetectable pretreatment in blood, expanded then contracted after pembrolizumab.

In the case of this clone: The target antigen is unknown.

Generated by immunoSEQ multiplex PCR, the TCRdb table keeps only in-frame clones and is missing some. The sample includes just under 80,000 clones, 65% to 85% of them seen just once. PCR or immunohistochemistry showed mismatch repair deficiency in every enrolled patient. V was clipped by 4 bases and J by 6 bases, with 7 bases between them. This CDR3 is built from 11 residues. Per the germline V gene, CDR1 is SNHLY and CDR2 is FYNNEI. The sequencing here drew on peripheral blood, taken 44 weeks after starting pembrolizumab. The J gene is TRBJ2-7, the V gene TRBV2; D uncertain. The receptor's source is an adult with mismatch repair-deficient cancer. The CDR3 DNA is TGTGCCAGCAGTGGAGTGGGCGAGCAGTACTTC. The encoded protein is CASSGVGEQYF.